A selection of T cell receptor beta chains follows, all from one sample in a study of CD8 T cells in ankylosing spondylitis. TCRdb re-called the 5' RACE reads with MiXCR, one entry per CDR3 protein. The data show a few hundred thousand distinct CDR3 sequences, with roughly an eighth seen just once and approximately 7% held by the top ten. Sequencing input: blood, either unsorted or a sorted T cell fraction (not recorded which). The receptor set was obtained from a male donor with ankylosing spondylitis. Both conserved end residues are part of each CDR3. The order of the fields is clone size, V gene, D gene, J gene, CDR3 DNA, CDR3 protein. D genes are given only for firm matches. Some rows have no size entry. The others give once, few or many, or a class for an expanded clone.

>few|TRBV5-1|NA|TRBJ2-3
TGCGCCAGCCAAGGGCAGGGAACAGATACGCAGTATTTT
CASQGQGTDTQYF
>NA|TRBV20-1|NA|TRBJ1-6
TGCAGTGCTAGGATGAAGGAGGTATTAGGGAATTCACCCCTCCACTTT
CSARMKEVLGNSPLHF
>few|TRBV7-2|TRBD2|TRBJ2-7
TGTGCCAGCAGTCACGACGGGACTAGTTCATCCGAGCAGTACTTC
CASSHDGTSSSEQYF
>NA|TRBV27|TRBD2|TRBJ2-5
TGTGCCAGCAAACAGGGGACTAGCGGACCGCGGGGGACCCAGTACTTC
CASKQGTSGPRGTQYF
>few|TRBV24-1|NA|TRBJ2-3
TGTGCCACCAGTCACCCCCAAGGTGCGTTCGGCACAGATACGCAGTATTTT
CATSHPQGAFGTDTQYF
>NA|TRBV20-1|NA|TRBJ1-1
TGCAGTGCTTCTCCACAGACTGAAGCTTTCTTT
CSASPQTEAFF
>NA|TRBV4-1|NA|TRBJ2-3
TGCGCCAGCAGCCCCCTCATCACAGATACGCAGTATTTT
CASSPLITDTQYF
>many|TRBV14|TRBD1|TRBJ1-4
TGTGCCAGCAGCCAAGATGTCGGACAGGGAACTGAAAAACTGTTTTTT
CASSQDVGQGTEKLFF
>NA|TRBV30|NA|TRBJ1-2
TGTGCCTGGAGTGTACGAATGGGAGACAGCTATGGCTACACCTTC
CAWSVRMGDSYGYTF
>many|TRBV5-6|NA|TRBJ2-3
TGTGCCAGCAGCTTGGGGGGGCGTACGCAGTATTTT
CASSLGGRTQYF
>few|TRBV5-4|NA|TRBJ2-1
TGTGCCAGCAGCTTAACGGCCGGCAATGAGCAGTTCTTC
CASSLTAGNEQFF
>few|TRBV29-1|TRBD1|TRBJ2-5
TGCAGCGTTATGATCCGGACAGGGGAAGAGACCCAGTACTTC
CSVMIRTGEETQYF
>many|TRBV25-1|TRBD1|TRBJ2-1
TGTGCCAGCGGGGGACAGGGTCTCAATGAGCAGTTCTTC
CASGGQGLNEQFF
>many|TRBV30|TRBD1|TRBJ1-1
TGTGCCTCCAGTAGGGGACAGGGAGCTTTCTTT
CASSRGQGAFF
>few|TRBV20-1|NA|TRBJ2-5
TGCAGTGCTAGAGATTGGGGGTTAATCCAAGAGACCCAGTACTTC
CSARDWGLIQETQYF
>NA|TRBV20-1|NA|TRBJ1-5
TGCAGTGCTGGGCCCGGCACCTCCATGCAGCCCCAGCATTTT
CSAGPGTSMQPQHF